These T cell receptor beta chains were read from a single sample in a study of shared clonotypes between healthy human individuals. Some clones are missing from TCRdb's copy, which holds only in-frame ones; the method was immunoSEQ multiplex PCR. The sample consists of over 750,000 clones, roughly 96% of them appearing once. The sample consisted of naive CD8+ T cells sorted from blood. Source of these receptors: a man aged 25 to 40 in good health. Each CDR3 is given without its conserved first and last residue. The size entry is marked missing in some rows and otherwise reads once, few, many or a size class.

clone size	V gene	J gene	CDR3 protein
NA	TRBV7-9	TRBJ1-2	ASSLGQGASGYT
once	TRBV19	TRBJ2-1	ASTTIGGLLYNEQF
NA	TRBV2	TRBJ1-1	ASRGVNTEAF
NA	TRBV11-1	TRBJ1-1	ASSLTRDTEAF
NA	TRBV28	TRBJ2-7	ASSLSGEQY
once	TRBV27	TRBJ2-1	ASSPLFGGSEYNEQF
NA	TRBV5-6	TRBJ2-7	ASSDGGAAGEQY
NA	TRBV5-1	TRBJ1-1	ASSLVGRGSTEAF
NA	TRBV5-1	TRBJ2-7	ASSLLAGVVREQY
NA	TRBV29-1	TRBJ2-2	SVELPNTGELF
NA	TRBV6-5	TRBJ2-7	ASSPGLELYYEQY
once	TRBV9	TRBJ2-2	ASSVGGAGTGELF
once	TRBV7-2	TRBJ2-6	ASSTDRVSGANVLT
NA	TRBV7-8	TRBJ2-1	ASSSLGGESYNEQF
NA	TRBV7-9	TRBJ2-1	ARGALISYNEQF
NA	TRBV6-5	TRBJ1-4	ASSGQNNEKLF
NA	TRBV2	TRBJ1-1	ASSPTQGVGTEAF
NA	TRBV7-8	TRBJ2-3	ASSFSAGVTDTQY
NA	TRBV5-6	TRBJ2-3	ASSSGQRTDTQY
NA	TRBV30	TRBJ2-1	AWTGVRANEQF
NA	TRBV5-6	TRBJ2-2	ASSLHGTWNTGELF
NA	TRBV9	TRBJ2-1	ASSVGGYTYNEQF
NA	TRBV10-2	TRBJ2-7	ASSPSYEQY
NA	TRBV7-9	TRBJ2-1	ASSLISGRAVYNEQF
NA	TRBV28	TRBJ2-1	ASSLFHFVGSYNEQF
once	TRBV15	TRBJ2-1	ATSGSQYTNEQF
once	TRBV9	TRBJ2-1	ASSARGGGGNEQF
NA	TRBV4-3	TRBJ2-7	ASSPGLGGGEQY
NA	TRBV27	TRBJ2-1	ASSLMDNNEQF
NA	TRBV7-9	TRBJ2-2	ASSAPRGFTGELF
NA	TRBV9	TRBJ2-7	ASSVEGESYEQY
NA	TRBV6-5	TRBJ1-1	ASSYPGTGRGTEAF
NA	TRBV7-9	TRBJ1-2	ASSLASDPLYGYT
NA	TRBV7-9	TRBJ2-7	ASSSDEQY
NA	TRBV7-9	TRBJ1-2	ASSPGLNYGYT
NA	TRBV7-9	TRBJ2-1	ASSLGLAGWGNEQF
NA	TRBV6-1	TRBJ2-1	ASSDGLAGYNEQF
NA	TRBV10-3	TRBJ2-3	AISESDRTTDTQY